This T cell receptor beta chain was captured by sequencing in a study of T-cell reconstitution after alpha-beta-depleted transplantation in children. A word on this clonotype: What it binds is unknown.

Broader study findings: Surviving recipient cells, namely T cells and thymic progenitors, were the source of high day-60 TCRbeta diversity in some patients.

Researchers prepared the TCRbeta library using unique molecular identifiers, the study reports. TCRdb re-called the PCR reads through MiXCR, storing one row per CDR3 protein. The sample includes 700,000 to 950,000 distinct CDR3 sequences, approximately 15% seen only once; the top ten take just under 5%. Trimming pared 3 bases from V and 1 base from J, leaving 22 bases between. This CDR3 region has 18 residues. Looked up from germline, CDR1 is SGHRS and CDR2 is YFSETQ. This TCR derives from a male patient younger than 18 who had a stem cell transplant for acute lymphoblastic leukemia, so the T cells may come from the graft donor. The material sequenced was PBMCs, mostly from graft donor cells, taken 360 days after TCRalphabeta/CD19-depleted stem cell transplant. The J gene is TRBJ2-5, the V gene TRBV5-1; possibly TRBD1 for D (6 bases). Here the CDR3 DNA reads TGCGCCAGCAGCTCCCTCCCAGGGGACGTTCCTTCCCAAGAGACCCAGTACTTC. It translates to CASSSLPGDVPSQETQYF.